This T cell receptor (beta chain) stems from a study of blood T cell repertoires in COVID-19. Across the study: Nucleic acid was either cDNA or gDNA, and it came from T cells, B-cell-depleted T cells, or PBMCs.

A single count supports this clone. An end of the junction differs from the germline gene, which may be a read error. This table comes from immunoSEQ multiplex PCR, and its TCRdb copy is limited to in-frame clones, with some not included. The sample yields about 95,000 clones, roughly four fifths seen once. Germline loops: CDR1 SGHVS, CDR2 FQNEAQ. CDR3 size: 18 residues. The specimen was peripheral blood. This TCR derives from a human donor in a cohort sampled during active COVID-19. The chain combines TRBV7-8 with TRBJ1-5; 12 bases align to TRBD1. CDR3 sequence (DNA): TGTGCCAGCAGCCTAGCCGGGACAGGGGGCGGGTGGGGTCAGCCCCAGCATTTT. Translating gives CASSLAGTGGGWGQPQHF. The full variable domain, completed using reference TRBV7-8 and TRBJ1-5, is GAGVSQSPRYKVAKRGQDVALRCDPISGHVSLFWYQQALGQGPEFLTYFQNEAQLDKSGLPSDRFFAERPEGSVSTLKIQRTQQEDSAVYLCASSLAGTGGGWGQPQHFGDGTRLSIL.